A single T cell receptor beta chain is shown here with its context. The data are from a study of cytomegalovirus exposure and HLA in healthy donors. The CDR3 totals 13 residues. Per the germline V gene, CDR1 is SGHVS and CDR2 is FQNEAQ. V lost 8 bases, J lost 7 bases, and 6 bases stayed unmatched. This PCR relied on a set of 60 Vbeta primers and 13 Jbeta primers. Measured with immunoSEQ multiplex PCR; TCRdb has only the in-frame clones, and not every one. The sample records 75,000 to 90,000 clones, approximately 79% being singletons. The genes are TRBV7-8 and TRBJ2-1; 9 bases are a match to TRBD1. The receptor was isolated from a woman aged 40 to 50 in good health and CMV-seropositive. The sequencing sample was made of PBMCs. The CDR3 sequence: CASGTGFRNEQFF. The CDR3 DNA reads TGTGCCAGCGGGACAGGGTTTCGAAATGAGCAGTTCTTC. The complete variable domain, with remaining parts taken from reference TRBV7-8 and TRBJ2-1, reads GAGVSQSPRYKVAKRGQDVALRCDPISGHVSLFWYQQALGQGPEFLTYFQNEAQLDKSGLPSDRFFAERPEGSVSTLKIQRTQQEDSAVYLCASGTGFRNEQFFGPGTRLTVL.